These T cell receptor beta chains were read from a single sample in a study. One entry per CDR3 protein results from TCRdb running MiXCR on the RT-PCR reads. The sample has about 680,000 distinct CDR3 sequences; 12% to 15% are singletons. The specimen was memory CD4+ T cells from blood. Receptors were obtained from a female donor in good health, serving as a healthy control. CDR3s include the opening cysteine and the closing phenylalanine or tryptophan. D genes are given only for firm matches. Size tells how often a clone was seen (once, few, many) or the class of an expanded clone, and some rows leave it out.

V	D	J	size	DNA	CDR3
TRBV11-2	NA	TRBJ2-3	few	TGTGCCAGCAGCTTAGTGGGACCCCCCACAGATACGCAGTATTTT	CASSLVGPPTDTQYF
TRBV10-3	NA	TRBJ2-3	NA	TGTGCCATCAGTGAGTCGAGTGTCGATATTACAGATACGCAGTATTTT	CAISESSVDITDTQYF
TRBV20-1	TRBD1	TRBJ1-1	many	TGCAGTGCTAGGTCCCGACAGGGTAACACTGAAGCTTTCTTT	CSARSRQGNTEAFF
TRBV7-3	NA	TRBJ1-3	NA	TGTGCCAGCTCAGAGGGACCGTCGAATGGAAACACCATATATTTT	CASSEGPSNGNTIYF
TRBV27	TRBD2	TRBJ2-7	many	TGTGCCAGCAGTTTGAGTTGGCGGGGGGTCTACGAGCAGTACTTC	CASSLSWRGVYEQYF
TRBV20-1	NA	TRBJ1-1	few	TGCGGGCTTGTAAAGGGGGACACTGAAGCTTTCTTT	CGLVKGDTEAFF
TRBV6-4	TRBD2	TRBJ2-4	NA	TGTGCCAGCAGTAATGCAGCGGGAGGGAAAAACATTCAGTACTTC	CASSNAAGGKNIQYF
TRBV20-1	TRBD2	TRBJ2-4	few	TGCAGTGCTCCCCTAGCGGGAGTCGACATTCAGTACTTC	CSAPLAGVDIQYF
TRBV30	NA	TRBJ2-3	many	TGTGCCTGGGCGAGGGACACAGATACGCAGTATTTT	CAWARDTDTQYF
TRBV12-3/TRBV12-4	TRBD1	TRBJ1-2	many	TGTGCCAGCAGTTTAAGGACAGGGGCCTATGGCTACACCTTC	CASSLRTGAYGYTF
TRBV6-5	NA	TRBJ2-1	once	TGTGCCAGCAGTTTCACCGTCGGAGACAATGAGCAGTTCTTC	CASSFTVGDNEQFF
TRBV7-9	TRBD2	TRBJ2-1	NA	TGTGCCAGCAGCATCAACAGCGGGAGTGGTGAGCAGTTCTTC	CASSINSGSGEQFF
TRBV6-6	TRBD1	TRBJ2-7	few	TGTGCCAGCAGTCCCTCGACAGGGGCCGAGCAGTACTTC	CASSPSTGAEQYF
TRBV7-2	TRBD2	TRBJ2-3	NA	TGTGCCAGCAGCTTACTAGCGGGTTTGGCAGATACGCAGTATTTT	CASSLLAGLADTQYF
TRBV7-6	TRBD1	TRBJ2-7	few	TGTGCCAGCACCAAAGGGGCAAGGGGGACAGGAACCTACGAGCAGTACTTC	CASTKGARGTGTYEQYF
TRBV20-1	NA	TRBJ1-1	many	TGCAGTGCCGTAGGGCTGGGGGACACTGAAGCTTTCTTT	CSAVGLGDTEAFF
TRBV14	TRBD2	TRBJ2-2	NA	TGTGCCAGCAGCCCAGGGGGACTAGCGGCTCGGCGGTACACCGGGGAGCTGTTTTTT	CASSPGGLAARRYTGELFF
TRBV7-6	NA	TRBJ2-1	NA	TGTGCCAGCAGCCAGCCTCCGAGCTCCTACAATGAGCAGTTCTTC	CASSQPPSSYNEQFF
TRBV19	NA	TRBJ2-2	few	TGTGCCAGTAGTATAGCTGGACATAACACCGGGGAGCTGTTTTTT	CASSIAGHNTGELFF
TRBV6-1	TRBD1	TRBJ2-2	many	TGTGCCAGCAGTGCGTATTTTTTAGGGACAGGGAACACCGGGGAGCTGTTTTTT	CASSAYFLGTGNTGELFF
TRBV4-3	NA	TRBJ1-2	NA	TGCGCCAGCAGCCCGACCGGACAGCCCTCATCTAACTATGGCTACACCTTC	CASSPTGQPSSNYGYTF
TRBV12-5	NA	TRBJ1-5	few	TGTGCTAGTGGTTTCGACCAGCCCCAGCATTTT	CASGFDQPQHF
TRBV28	NA	TRBJ1-5	NA	TGTGCCAGCTTGGGGTATAGCAATCAGCCCCAGCATTTT	CASLGYSNQPQHF
TRBV20-1	TRBD2	TRBJ2-1	few	TGCAGTGGCCTAGCGGGAGTCTACAATGAGCAGTTCTTC	CSGLAGVYNEQFF
TRBV12-3/TRBV12-4	NA	TRBJ1-1	NA	TGTGCCAGCAGTTCATTCAGCGAAGCTTTCTTT	CASSSFSEAFF
TRBV12-3/TRBV12-4	NA	TRBJ2-1	NA	TGTGCCAGCCGGGGGCGGGGGCGAGGGTCGGGTACAATGAGGCAGTTCTTC	CASRGRGRGSGTMRQFF
TRBV2	TRBD2	TRBJ2-1	NA	TGTGCCAGCACCCAGGGGCTAGCGGGAAACAATGAGCAGTTCTTC	CASTQGLAGNNEQFF
TRBV9	NA	TRBJ2-1	few	TGTGCCAGCAGCCCGAGACAGGATACTGAGCAGTTCTTC	CASSPRQDTEQFF
TRBV7-9	NA	TRBJ2-2	few	TGTGCCAGCACCATAATGTCAGGGTACGGGGAGCTGTTTTTT	CASTIMSGYGELFF
TRBV20-1	TRBD2	TRBJ2-1	many	TGCAGTGCCCCGCGACTAGCGGGACACTACAATGAGCAGTTCTTC	CSAPRLAGHYNEQFF
TRBV12-3/TRBV12-4	NA	TRBJ2-7	few	TGTGCCAGCAGTTACAAGAACGAGCAGTACTTC	CASSYKNEQYF
TRBV3-1	TRBD2	TRBJ2-1	NA	TGTGCCAGCAGCCAAGGCCTAGCGGGAATTGGGAATGAGCAGTTCTTC	CASSQGLAGIGNEQFF
TRBV5-1	NA	TRBJ2-7	few	TGCGCCAGCAGCAAGAACCCCGGGTTTTCCGCCTACGAGCAGTACTTC	CASSKNPGFSAYEQYF
TRBV3-1	NA	TRBJ2-7	few	TGTGCCAGCAGCCAAGGTACATTCGAAGGCGAGCAGTACTTC	CASSQGTFEGEQYF
TRBV12-3/TRBV12-4	TRBD2	TRBJ2-1	many	TGTGCCAGCAGCCCGGGACTAGCGGGCTACAATGAGCAGTTCTTC	CASSPGLAGYNEQFF
TRBV6-5	NA	TRBJ1-1	few	TGTGCCAGCACAAAACGGCAGGGATCTGAAGCTTTCTTT	CASTKRQGSEAFF
TRBV7-7	NA	TRBJ2-1	few	TGTGCTAGCAGCTTAAAAACAGGGTTGGGTGAGCAGTTCTTC	CASSLKTGLGEQFF
TRBV20-1	TRBD1	TRBJ2-1	NA	TGCAGAGCGACAGGGAATGAGCAGTTCTTC	CRATGNEQFF
TRBV7-2	NA	TRBJ2-1	few	TGTGCCAGCAGCTCGGAACCTCAAGCCTACAATGAGCAGTTCTTC	CASSSEPQAYNEQFF
TRBV29-1	TRBD2	TRBJ2-3	many	TGCAGCGTTGGACTAGCGGGCCCTCAGTATTTT	CSVGLAGPQYF
TRBV12-3/TRBV12-4	NA	TRBJ1-6	few	TGTGCCAGCACCCAGGAGCAGCAGTCACCCCTCCACTTT	CASTQEQQSPLHF
TRBV18	NA	TRBJ2-7	few	TGTGCCAGCTCACCACAGGACGAGCAGTACTTC	CASSPQDEQYF
TRBV12-3/TRBV12-4	NA	TRBJ1-2	NA	TGTGCCACCGCCCCGGGGGGCAGAACCTATGGCTACACCTTC	CATAPGGRTYGYTF
TRBV28	TRBD1	TRBJ1-5	few	TGTGCCAGCAGCCCGGGGGACAGGGCGAGCAATCAGCCCCAGCATTTT	CASSPGDRASNQPQHF
TRBV20-1	NA	TRBJ2-5	few	TGCAGTGCTAGGGGGTACTCCGAGGTCCTTTCCTTC	CSARGYSEVLSF
TRBV4-1	NA	TRBJ1-1	NA	TGCGCCAGCACCCCACCCACCGGGACCTACTTGAACACTGAAGCTTTCTTT	CASTPPTGTYLNTEAFF
TRBV10-3	NA	TRBJ2-7	few	TGTGCCATCAGTGAGGGAGGGGGAGGGATGTACGAGCAGTACTTC	CAISEGGGGMYEQYF
TRBV24-1	NA	TRBJ2-3	many	TGTGCCACCAGTGACTTCAGGGGCGGTGGCACAGATACGCAGTATTTT	CATSDFRGGGTDTQYF
TRBV6-2/TRBV6-3	NA	TRBJ2-3	many	TGTGCCAGCACCACCTCGGATACGCAGTATTTT	CASTTSDTQYF